These T cell receptor beta chains were read from a single sample in a study of blood T cell repertoires in COVID-19. The assay was immunoSEQ multiplex PCR, and TCRdb's table has in-frame clones only and misses some. The sample lists 200,000 to 250,000 clones, approximately 80% occurring once. The sample consisted of PBMCs or T cells enriched from blood (not recorded which). These receptors all come from a man aged 55 to 70 who had recovered from COVID-19. The CDR3 runs from the conserved cysteine through the conserved F or W. The D gene is left open where the match is weak. Where a row states a size, it is once, few, many or the class of an expanded clone; other rows omit it.

abundance	d_gene	v_gene	j_gene	CDR3aa	CDR3nt
NA	NA	TRBV7-2	TRBJ2-1	CASSLQQGSVREQFF	TGTGCCAGCAGCCTACAACAGGGTTCGGTGCGGGAGCAGTTCTTC
NA	NA	TRBV24-1	TRBJ2-2	CATRPGESGGSGELFF	TGTGCCACCAGGCCAGGGGAATCGGGGGGATCCGGGGAGCTGTTTTTT
NA	NA	TRBV5-8	TRBJ1-5	CASTPGTRGNQPQHF	TGTGCCAGCACCCCTGGTACCCGGGGAAATCAGCCCCAGCATTTT
NA	TRBD2	TRBV11-3	TRBJ2-1	CASSLEAGGRQFF	TGTGCCAGCAGCTTGGAAGCGGGGGGGCGGCAGTTCTTC
NA	NA	TRBV19	TRBJ1-5	CASSINLDQPQHF	TGTGCCAGTAGTATAAACTTGGATCAGCCCCAGCATTTT
few	TRBD1	TRBV7-3	TRBJ1-3	CASSSGGQGSGNTIYF	TGTGCCAGCAGCTCAGGCGGACAGGGCTCTGGAAACACCATATATTTT
NA	NA	TRBV6-5	TRBJ1-2	CASRREDYGYTF	TGTGCCAGCAGGAGAGAAGATTATGGCTACACCTTC
NA	TRBD1	TRBV27	TRBJ2-6	CASSSTPGGPLSGANVLTF	TGTGCCAGCAGCTCTACTCCAGGGGGCCCTCTCTCTGGGGCCAACGTCCTGACTTTC
NA	NA	TRBV10-3	TRBJ1-5	CAISKEGGLGNQPQHF	TGTGCCATCAGTAAGGAGGGGGGGCTCGGCAATCAGCCCCAGCATTTT
NA	TRBD1	TRBV12-5	TRBJ2-5	CASGSPAMGQGGETQYF	TGTGCTAGTGGTTCGCCAGCTATGGGACAGGGCGGGGAGACCCAGTACTTC
NA	NA	TRBV18	TRBJ2-3	CASSPNTGLTDTQYF	TGTGCCAGCTCACCAAATACAGGGTTGACAGATACGCAGTATTTT
NA	TRBD1	TRBV9	TRBJ1-4	CASSVSGQGITNEKLFF	TGTGCCAGCAGCGTATCGGGACAGGGGATAACTAATGAAAAACTGTTTTTT
once	TRBD1	TRBV20-1	TRBJ1-1	CSASNQARGIEAFF	TGCAGTGCTAGTAATCAGGCCAGGGGGATTGAAGCTTTCTTT
once	NA	TRBV5-1	TRBJ1-1	CASSVGTPNTEAFF	TGCGCCAGCAGCGTCGGGACACCGAACACTGAAGCTTTCTTT
NA	NA	TRBV4-3	TRBJ2-7	CASSQDTGFSYEQYF	TGCGCCAGCAGCCAAGATACAGGGTTCTCCTACGAGCAGTACTTC
NA	TRBD1	TRBV19	TRBJ1-1	CASSTQGARTEAFF	TGTGCCAGTAGCACACAGGGGGCCCGTACTGAAGCTTTCTTT
NA	NA	TRBV27	TRBJ1-3	CASSLYFPTGFRGGNTIYF	TGTGCCAGCAGTTTATATTTCCCCACCGGGTTTCGAGGAGGAAACACCATATATTTT
NA	TRBD1	TRBV6-5	TRBJ1-4	CASSRGTAEKLFF	TGTGCCAGCAGTAGGGGGACAGCCGAAAAACTGTTTTTT
NA	TRBD2	TRBV19	TRBJ2-3	CASSIGNAGGADTQYF	TGTGCCAGTAGTATAGGGAACGCGGGGGGGGCAGATACGCAGTATTTT
NA	NA	TRBV5-1	TRBJ1-1	CASSFGLVDTNTEAFF	TGCGCCAGCAGCTTCGGTCTGGTGGACACCAACACTGAAGCTTTCTTT
NA	NA	TRBV6-6	TRBJ2-7	CASSFGNSYEQYF	TGTGCCAGCAGTTTCGGGAACTCCTACGAGCAGTACTTC
NA	NA	TRBV9	TRBJ1-2	CASKGKLGDNYGYTF	TGTGCCAGCAAAGGGAAGTTAGGGGATAACTATGGCTACACCTTC
NA	NA	TRBV6-1	TRBJ1-1	CASSEMAGMNTEAFF	TGTGCCAGCAGTGAAATGGCAGGCATGAACACTGAAGCTTTCTTT
NA	TRBD1	TRBV4-3	TRBJ2-5	CASSQRWDSQETQYF	TGCGCCAGCAGCCAGCGGTGGGACAGTCAAGAGACCCAGTACTTC